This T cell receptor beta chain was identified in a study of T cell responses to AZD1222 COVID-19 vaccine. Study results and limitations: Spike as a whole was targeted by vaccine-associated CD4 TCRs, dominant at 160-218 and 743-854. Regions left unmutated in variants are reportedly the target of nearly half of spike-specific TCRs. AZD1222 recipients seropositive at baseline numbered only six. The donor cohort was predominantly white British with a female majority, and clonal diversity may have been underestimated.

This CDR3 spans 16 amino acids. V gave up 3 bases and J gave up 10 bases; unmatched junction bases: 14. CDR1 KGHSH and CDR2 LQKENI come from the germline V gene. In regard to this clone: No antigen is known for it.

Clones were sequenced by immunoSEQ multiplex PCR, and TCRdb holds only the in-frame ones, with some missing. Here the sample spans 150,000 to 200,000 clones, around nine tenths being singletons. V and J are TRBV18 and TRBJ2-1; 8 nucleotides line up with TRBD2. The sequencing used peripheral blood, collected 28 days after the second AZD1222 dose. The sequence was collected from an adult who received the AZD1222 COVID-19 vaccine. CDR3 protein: CASSPLSPRGDLEQFF. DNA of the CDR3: TGTGCCAGCTCACCCCTATCCCCGCGGGGGGACCTAGAGCAGTTCTTC.